This T cell receptor beta chain was profiled in a study of blood T cell repertoires in COVID-19. This clone has only one observation. Measured with immunoSEQ multiplex PCR; TCRdb has only the in-frame clones, and not every one. The table includes approximately 150,000 clones, 75% to 90% detected once. Trimming took 6 bases from V and 5 from J; bases not matched to a gene: 18. The CDR3 is 19 residues long. The germline V gene encodes CDR1 MNHEY and CDR2 SVGEGT. The chain combines TRBV6-2 or TRBV6-3 with TRBJ2-5; 13 bases are shared with TRBD2. The sequence was collected from a man between 18 and 35 years old with COVID-19, enrolled during active disease. Input material: peripheral blood. CDR3 loop: CASSSSRRLAGGRRETQYF. CDR3 bases: TGTGCCAGCAGCTCCTCCCGCCGACTAGCGGGAGGCCGAAGGGAGACCCAGTACTTC.